This T cell receptor beta chain is drawn from a study of blood T cells in healthy people across ages. This CDR3 contains 14 residues. V lost 7 bases and J 3 bases, leaving 16 bases between the germline ends. The germline CDR1 and CDR2 sequences are DFQATT and SNEGSKA (reference sequence). Then a second PCR, running about 7 to 11 cycles, was carried out with a sample-barcoded 5' primer and a J-beta primer mix. TCRdb processed the 5' RACE reads anew with MiXCR; each CDR3 protein has one entry. The sample includes approximately 770,000 distinct CDR3 sequences, 55% to 75% seen only once; the top ten take about 20%.

The sample comprised blood. This clonotype was obtained from a man aged 30-40 years in good health. The chain uses TRBV20-1 and TRBJ2-1; D might be TRBD2 (5 bases). This CDR3 reads CSVLWETNYNEQFF. The CDR3 nucleotides are TGCAGTGTATTGTGGGAGACGAACTACAATGAGCAGTTCTTC.